The 28 T cell receptor beta chains below all came from one sample that was sequenced in a study of regulatory T cells in long-lasting Graves disease. Investigators prepared the TCR beta libraries by applying iRepertoire HTBI primers and Arm-PCR of CDR3 regions. Each CDR3 protein is one row after TCRdb ran MiXCR on the multiplex PCR reads. The sample has 530,000 or so distinct CDR3 sequences; roughly 14% are singletons. As for time point: newly diagnosed GD, antithyroid drugs for less than 3 months. Construction of the TCR library relied on RNA isolated from PBMCs. This same sample was also taken into another study, of T cells in Graves' hyperthyroidism and ophthalmopathy.

The sample here was peripheral blood mononuclear cells (PBMCs), taken at new diagnosis, from a patient treated with antithyroid drugs. These TCRs come from a man aged 30 to 45 with Graves disease.

This clonotype was seen many times. The CDR3 sequence: CASSLGVAGGGETQYF. In DNA, the CDR3 is TGTGCCAGCAGTTTAGGGGTAGCGGGAGGTGGGGAGACCCAGTACTTC. The chain is built from TRBV12-3 or TRBV12-4 and TRBJ2-5; 10 nucleotides agree with TRBD2. This CDR3 is 16 amino acids long. J lost 5 bases, V lost 1 base, and 7 bases had no gene match.

This clonotype was counted ten times or more. The rearrangement joins TRBV5-1 to TRBJ2-1, with D possibly being TRBD1 (5 bases). Deletions cut 0 bases from V and 2 bases from J, with 12 bases between. The CDR3 runs to 16 residues. Germline CDR1 reads SGHRS; CDR2 reads YFSETQ. As DNA, the CDR3 is TGCGCCAGCAGCTTGGGGTCAGGGAACCCCTACAATGAGCAGTTCTTC. Residues: CASSLGSGNPYNEQFF.

The rearrangement uses TRBV6-4 and TRBJ1-4; D not resolved. Germline CDR1 MRHNA, CDR2 SNTAGT. CDR3 length equals 15 residues. Trimming stripped 5 bases from V and 4 bases from J, with 14 bases between. The CDR3 bases are TGTGCCAGCAGTAAGTCAGGACCGTTTAATGAAAAACTGTTTTTT. It is translated as CASSKSGPFNEKLFF.

The chain has TRBV7-9 and TRBJ2-1; 8 bases match TRBD2. This CDR3 region has 17 residues. V lost 0 bases to trimming and J lost 8 bases; unmatched junction nucleotides: 12. Germline V gene lookup returns CDR1 SEHNR and CDR2 FQNEAQ (reference sequence). The CDR3 loop is CASSLAPRSGSRDEQFF. As DNA, the CDR3 is TGTGCCAGCAGCTTAGCCCCACGAAGCGGGAGTAGGGATGAGCAGTTCTTC.

In this sample, this clonotype turned up many times. The J gene is TRBJ1-6, the V gene TRBV7-3; the D is unclear. The CDR3 loop spans 14 amino acids. Germline assignment: CDR1 SGHTA and CDR2 FQGTGA. Trimming took 2 bases from V and 6 from J, leaving 8 bases between them. CDR3 sequence: CASSLSGFNSPLHF. The CDR3 DNA follows: TGTGCCAGCAGCTTATCCGGATTTAATTCACCCCTCCACTTT.

V and J are TRBV3-1 and TRBJ1-1; D is undetermined. V lost 4 bases to trimming and J lost 1 base, with 10 bases between them. The CDR3 extends over 14 amino acids. The germline V gene has CDR1 LGHDT and CDR2 YNNKEL (reference sequence). The CDR3: CASSLMRQNTEAFF. The CDR3 nucleotides read TGTGCCAGCAGCCTCATGAGACAGAACACTGAAGCTTTCTTT.

Regarding this clonotype: One base away lies a much larger clone, so this may be a sequencing read error. The chain employs TRBV6-5 and TRBJ1-1, with D possibly matching TRBD1 (5 bases). Germline loops: CDR1 MNHEY, CDR2 SVGAGI. The CDR3 has 17 amino acids. V was trimmed by 6 bases and J by 0 bases, leaving 20 bases between them. CDR3 coding DNA: TGTGCCAGCAGCTTTGATCCGACAGAAAGAATGAACACTGAAGCTTTCTTT. It yields the protein CASSFDPTERMNTEAFF.

This clonotype was observed many times. The gene calls are TRBV2 and TRBJ1-1; D is uncertain. Trimming cost V 2 bases and J 3 bases, with 10 bases left between them. Germline V gene data show CDR1 as SNHLY and CDR2 as FYNNEI. This CDR3 region has 14 residues. CDR3 in DNA: TGTGCCAGCAGTGAATTCGGGCAGGACACTGAAGCTTTCTTT. Translated, it gives CASSEFGQDTEAFF.

The rearrangement joins TRBV5-4 to TRBJ2-2; the D gene is possibly TRBD2 (5 bases). Deletions cut 4 bases from V and 1 base from J, with 14 bases between. The CDR3 loop spans 16 amino acids. Germline V lookup: CDR1 SGHNT, CDR2 YYREEE (reference sequence). The CDR3 DNA follows: TGTGCCAGCAGCCCCCCCCGGGGAAGGAACACCGGGGAGCTGTTTTTT. As protein: CASSPPRGRNTGELFF.

This clonotype was observed at least ten times. This chain joins TRBV6-1 and TRBJ1-2; TRBD1 aligns across 7 bases. In germline, CDR1 is MNHNS, CDR2 SASEGT. Trimming removed 2 bases from V and 3 bases from J; junction bases left unmatched: 3. CDR3 length: 14 amino acids. The CDR3 nucleotides are TGTGCCAGCAGTGAACGCCAGGGGGACTATGGCTACACCTTC. Translation: CASSERQGDYGYTF.

This clonotype was detected ten times or more. The V and J genes are TRBV6-1 and TRBJ1-6; TRBD1 matches at 9 bases. This CDR3 contains 14 residues. Trimming at V came to 8 bases and at J to 12 bases, leaving 11 bases not matched to a gene. Germline V gives CDR1 MNHNS, CDR2 SASEGT. The CDR3 DNA reads TGTGCCAGCGTACCGGCGGACAGGGGTCGACCCCTCCACTTT. Protein: CASVPADRGRPLHF.

In its sample, this clonotype was seen many times. J is TRBJ1-6 and V is TRBV5-1, with a possible D match to TRBD1 (5 bases). V was clipped by 2 bases and J by 7 bases, with 13 bases between them. The CDR3 has 15 amino acids. The germline V gene has CDR1 SGHRS and CDR2 YFSETQ. In nucleotides, the CDR3 is TGCGCCAGCAGCTTCCGGGACGCCCAAAATTCACCCCTCCACTTT. Translating it yields CASSFRDAQNSPLHF.

This clonotype was seen many times. This chain uses TRBV2 with TRBJ2-3; D is ambiguous. This CDR3 contains 12 residues. Germline assignment: CDR1 SNHLY and CDR2 FYNNEI. Deletions cut 8 bases from V and 6 bases from J, with 12 bases between. The CDR3 coding sequence is TGTGCCAGCGGGATTGAATGGGATACGCAGTATTTT. Translation gives CASGIEWDTQYF.

The V gene is TRBV12-3 or TRBV12-4, the J gene TRBJ2-4; D might be TRBD1 (6 bases). V gave up 7 bases and J gave up 8 bases, with 15 bases separating them. The CDR3 is 13 amino acids. DNA of the CDR3: TGTGCCAGCACCCAGCAGGGGTTGGACATTCAGTACTTC. The encoded protein is CASTQQGLDIQYF.

This clonotype was seen repeatedly, ten times or more. The chain is built from TRBV14 and TRBJ1-2, with 7 bases lining up with TRBD1. V trimming: 1 base; J trimming: 5 bases; junction bases outside the gene matches: 1. This CDR3 has 13 residues. Germline values: CDR1 SGHDN, CDR2 FVKESK. The CDR3 here is CASSQATGYGYTF. CDR3 nucleotide sequence: TGTGCCAGCAGCCAAGCGACAGGGTATGGCTACACCTTC.

This clonotype has a handful of counts. The chain uses TRBV20-1 and TRBJ1-6, with D unresolved. V lost 0 bases and J lost 9, with 9 bases in between. The CDR3 covers 13 residues. Germline V lookup: CDR1 DFQATT, CDR2 SNEGSKA (reference sequence). The CDR3 coding sequence is TGCAGTGCTAGAGATGACATGGTTTCACCCCTCCACTTT. This codes for CSARDDMVSPLHF.

The chain has TRBV30 and TRBJ1-4; D possibly corresponds to TRBD1 (5 bases). Germline V gene lookup returns CDR1 GTSNPN and CDR2 SVGIG (reference sequence). The CDR3 covers 13 residues. The V and J ends lost 4 bases and 1 base respectively, with 7 bases between them. The CDR3 sequence is CAWNQGTNEKLFF. The CDR3, as DNA: TGTGCCTGGAATCAGGGAACTAATGAAAAACTGTTTTTT. Variable domain in full (rest from reference TRBV30 and TRBJ1-4): SQTIHQWPATLVQPVGSPLSLECTVEGTSNPNLYWYRQAAGRGLQLLFYSVGIGQISSEVPQNLSASRPQDRQFILSSKKLLLSDSGFYLCAWNQGTNEKLFFGSGTQLSVL.

Remarks on this clonotype: Just one base apart from a much larger clone, this may be a read error. V usage is TRBV11-2 and J usage is TRBJ2-2; D uncertain. Trimming removed 3 bases from V and 9 bases from J, with 23 bases in between. The CDR3 is 17 residues long. Per germline, CDR1 SGHAT and CDR2 FQNNGV. CDR3 protein: CASSFTAPRALDWELFF. CDR3 bases: TGTGCCAGCAGCTTCACAGCGCCCCGGGCCCTCGATTGGGAGCTGTTTTTT.

On this clonotype: Possible read error: a much larger clone is one base away. The chain links TRBV5-1 to TRBJ2-1; D unclear. Looked up from germline, CDR1 is SGHRS and CDR2 is YFSETQ. The CDR3 is 14 residues long. Trimming took off 0 bases at V and 5 bases at J, with 9 bases between the two ends. CDR3 nucleotides: TGCGCCAGCAGCTTGGATGCCATTGACAATGAGCAGTTCTTC. This sequence encodes CASSLDAIDNEQFF.

This clonotype was found many times. The chain recombines TRBV15 with TRBJ2-7, with D hard to call. The CDR3 runs 14 residues. The V gene lost 0 bases and the J gene lost 0 bases, with 6 bases spanning the gap. Looked up from germline, CDR1 is LNHNV and CDR2 is YYDKDF (reference sequence). DNA of the CDR3: TGTGCCACCAGCAGAGATCTGGGCTCCTACGAGCAGTACTTC. This sequence encodes CATSRDLGSYEQYF.

The sample holds many counts of this clonotype. The V and J genes are TRBV12-3 or TRBV12-4 and TRBJ1-2, with TRBD1 matching 7 bases. This CDR3 comprises 14 residues. Trimming cost V 7 bases and J 2 bases; bases outside gene matches: 7. CDR3 nucleotide sequence: TGTGCCAGCACCGGTGGACAGGTCAACTATGGCTACACCTTC. Protein sequence: CASTGGQVNYGYTF.

In the case of this clonotype: Since no conserved phenylalanine or tryptophan closes the CDR3, a read error is the likely cause. This chain uses TRBV9 with TRBJ1-1; D not resolved. Germline V gene sequence: CDR1 SGDLS, CDR2 YYNGEE. V gave up 2 bases and J gave up 1 base, with 12 bases separating them. CDR3 length equals 15 residues. CDR3 coding DNA: TGTGCCAGCAGCGTTTCCGGGGTGCCGAACACTGAAGCTTTCCTT. The encoded protein is CASSVSGVPNTEAFL.

This chain links TRBV27 with TRBJ2-5; D remains ambiguous. V was cut by 4 bases and J by 4 bases, with 10 bases left in between. CDR3 length equals 13 residues. Germline assignment: CDR1 MNHEY and CDR2 SMNVEV (reference sequence). The CDR3 spells CASSYGPSETQYF. CDR3 nucleotide sequence: TGTGCCAGCAGTTACGGGCCCTCAGAGACCCAGTACTTC.

This clonotype was seen ten or more times. The V gene is TRBV2, the J gene TRBJ2-3; TRBD2 aligns across 13 bases. Trimming cost V 4 bases and J 2 bases; bases outside gene matches: 6. Germline CDR1 is SNHLY and CDR2 is FYNNEI. The CDR3 spans 17 residues. The CDR3 reads CASSGLAGGLITDTQYF. CDR3 DNA: TGTGCCAGCAGTGGACTAGCGGGAGGTCTAATCACAGATACGCAGTATTTT.

This clonotype has at least ten counts. The chain employs TRBV12-3 or TRBV12-4 and TRBJ2-7, with 11 bases identical to TRBD2. Trimming took 3 bases from V and 3 from J; bases not matched to a gene: 1. The CDR3 spans 14 residues. Here the CDR3 reads CASSLGTSGYEQYF. The CDR3, as DNA: TGTGCCAGCAGTTTGGGGACTAGCGGCTACGAGCAGTACTTC.

This clonotype was detected many times. The V and J genes are TRBV10-3 and TRBJ2-5, with 7 bases identical to TRBD2. CDR1 and CDR2 from the germline V gene are ENHRY and SYGVKD. CDR3 length: 15 amino acids. Losses at the gene ends were 2 bases for V and 4 bases for J; bases not matched to a gene: 7. This chain's CDR3 is CAISEREARGETQYF. The CDR3 nucleotides are TGTGCCATCAGTGAGCGGGAGGCAAGGGGAGAGACCCAGTACTTC.

This clonotype was picked up many times. The gene calls are TRBV12-3 or TRBV12-4 and TRBJ2-2, with TRBD2 matching 13 bases. The CDR3 totals 17 residues. V shed 6 bases and J 8 bases; nucleotides not matched to a gene: 12. The CDR3 bases are TGTGCCAGCAGGCACACCGGGACTAGCGGGACATTGGGGGAGCTGTTTTTT. Translated, it gives CASRHTGTSGTLGELFF.

This clonotype was picked up many times. The J gene is TRBJ2-3, the V gene TRBV25-1; 14 nucleotides agree with TRBD2. Germline CDR1 reads MGHDK; CDR2 reads SYGVNS. After removal of 3 bases from V and 0 bases from J, the junction contained 11 bases not matched to a gene. The CDR3 has 20 amino acids. The CDR3 DNA follows: TGTGCCAGCAGTGATCGACTAGCGGGAGGGCTCACTAGAAGCACAGATACGCAGTATTTT. Protein sequence: CASSDRLAGGLTRSTDTQYF.